This TCR beta chain was obtained from a study of shared clonotypes between healthy human individuals. Sequencing used immunoSEQ multiplex PCR; TCRdb keeps in-frame clones, though not all of them. This sample carries 2 million to 2.5 million clones, around 92% of them seen once, and the ten largest clones take 0.37%. This TCR came from a man aged 18 to 30 in good health. Some clones in this sample may be carry-over from other donors' samples. Sequencing was done on a sample of naive CD4+ T cells from PBMCs. Specified subset: CD45RA+ positively selected.

The CDR3 loop is CASSTGGLTKKLFF. The DNA for the CDR3 is TGTGCCAGCAGTACCGGGGGACTGACTAAAAAACTGTTTTTT. The chain joins TRBV2 to TRBJ1-4; maybe TRBD1 (5 bases). The CDR3 loop spans 14 amino acids. The germline gives CDR1 SNHLY, CDR2 FYNNEI. V shed 5 bases and J shed 9 bases, with 16 bases lying between them.